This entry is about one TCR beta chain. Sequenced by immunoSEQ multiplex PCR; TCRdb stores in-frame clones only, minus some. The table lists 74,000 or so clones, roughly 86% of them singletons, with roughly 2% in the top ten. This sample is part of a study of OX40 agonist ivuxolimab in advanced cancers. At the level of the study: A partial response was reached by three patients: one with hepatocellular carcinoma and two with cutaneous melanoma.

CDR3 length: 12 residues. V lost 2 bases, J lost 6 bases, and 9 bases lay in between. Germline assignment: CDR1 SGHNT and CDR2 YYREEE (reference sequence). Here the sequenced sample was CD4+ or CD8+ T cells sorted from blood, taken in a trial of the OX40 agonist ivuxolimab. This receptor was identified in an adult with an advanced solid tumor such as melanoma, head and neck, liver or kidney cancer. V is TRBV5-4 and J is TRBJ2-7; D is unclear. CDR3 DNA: TGTGCCAGCAGCTTTTATAGAAGCGAGCAGTACTTC. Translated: CASSFYRSEQYF.